This T cell receptor beta chain comes out of a study of T cells in Graves' hyperthyroidism and ophthalmopathy. Study-wide results and caveats: Ophthalmopathy could be told apart from stable hyperthyroidism with a 13 V-J model. Blood samples included most of the expanded thyroid clonotypes exceeding 0.001.

TCR beta CDR3 regions were amplified from RNA. During a first-round RT-PCR of the TCR CDR3, the HTBI primer set was used. TCRdb recomputed calls from the multiplex PCR reads with MiXCR, one row per CDR3 protein. The top ten clones hold 3.8% of a sample with about 620,000 distinct CDR3 sequences, roughly 16% of them seen once. The CDR3 runs 16 residues. The germline V gene encodes CDR1 SNHLY and CDR2 FYNNEI. Trimming stripped 1 base from V and 4 bases from J, with 16 bases between. This clonotype has a count of ten or more. As yet, its antigen is unknown. This sequence was found in a woman aged 25 to 39 with Graves' hyperthyroidism. Material for sequencing was blood. The V call is TRBV2, the J call TRBJ1-2; D is unclear. CDR3 sequence (DNA): TGTGCCAGCAGTGAAGATTCCGGCGCGGCCTTCTATGGCTACACCTTC. Encoded protein: CASSEDSGAAFYGYTF.